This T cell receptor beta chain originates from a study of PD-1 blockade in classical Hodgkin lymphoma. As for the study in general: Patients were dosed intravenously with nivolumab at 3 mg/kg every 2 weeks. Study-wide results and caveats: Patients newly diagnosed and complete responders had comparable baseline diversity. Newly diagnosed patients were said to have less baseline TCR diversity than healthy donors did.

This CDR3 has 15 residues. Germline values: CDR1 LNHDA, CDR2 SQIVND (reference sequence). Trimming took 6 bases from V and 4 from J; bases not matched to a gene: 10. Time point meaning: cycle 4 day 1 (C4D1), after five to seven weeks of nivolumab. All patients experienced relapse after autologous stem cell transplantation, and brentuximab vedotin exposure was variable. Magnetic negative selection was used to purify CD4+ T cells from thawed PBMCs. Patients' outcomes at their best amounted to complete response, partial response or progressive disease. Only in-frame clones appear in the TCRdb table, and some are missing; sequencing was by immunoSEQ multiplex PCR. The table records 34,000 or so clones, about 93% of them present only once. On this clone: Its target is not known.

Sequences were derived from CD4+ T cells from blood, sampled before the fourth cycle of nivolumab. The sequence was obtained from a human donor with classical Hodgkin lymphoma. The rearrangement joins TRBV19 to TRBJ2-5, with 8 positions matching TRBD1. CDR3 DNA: TGTGCCAGTAGCCAACAGACAGGGGCGATAGAGACCCAGTACTTC. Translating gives CASSQQTGAIETQYF. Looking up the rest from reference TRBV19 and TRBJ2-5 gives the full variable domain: DGGITQSPKYLFRKEGQNVTLSCEQNLNHDAMYWYRQDPGQGLRLIYYSQIVNDFQKGDIAEGYSVSREKKESFPLTVTSAQKNPTAFYLCASSQQTGAIETQYFGPGTRLLVL.